Listed below are T cell receptor beta chains from one sample, sequenced in a study of T-cell reconstitution after alpha-beta-depleted transplantation in children. TCRdb reprocessed the PCR reads via MiXCR and lists one record per CDR3 protein. The sample includes some 600,000 distinct CDR3 sequences, roughly 13% of them seen just once. Sequences were derived from PBMCs, mostly from graft donor cells, sampled 360 days after TCRalphabeta/CD19-depleted stem cell transplant. These receptors were collected from a male patient younger than 18 who had a stem cell transplant for acute myeloid leukemia, so the T cells may come from the graft donor. The CDR3 runs from the conserved cysteine through the conserved F or W. The D gene is left open where the match is weak. Where a row states a size, it is once, few, many or the class of an expanded clone; other rows omit it.

j_call clone_size v_call d_call cdr3_aa cdr3_nt
TRBJ1-2 - TRBV7-9 - CASSLQTYYGYTF TGTGCCAGCAGCTTACAGACTTACTATGGCTACACCTTC
TRBJ2-3 - TRBV5-1 TRBD2 CASSLEWTSGTTDTQYF TGCGCCAGCAGCTTGGAGTGGACTAGCGGAACGACAGATACGCAGTATTTT
TRBJ2-1 - TRBV6-2/TRBV6-3 TRBD2 CASSYSRSLREGKYNEQFF TGTGCCAGCAGTTACTCGAGATCTCTGCGGGAGGGGAAATACAATGAGCAGTTCTTC
TRBJ2-3 many TRBV29-1 - CSIRPTDTQYF TGCAGCATAAGACCCACAGATACGCAGTATTTT
TRBJ2-7 - TRBV3-1 TRBD2 CASSPTYAGGRLYDEQYF TGTGCCAGCAGCCCCACCTATGCCGGCGGGAGATTATACGACGAGCAGTACTTC
TRBJ2-1 - TRBV6-2/TRBV6-3 TRBD2 CASSRPGTSGRGEQFF TGTGCCAGCAGTAGACCCGGGACTAGCGGGAGGGGTGAGCAGTTCTTC
TRBJ1-2 - TRBV29-1 - CSVERRDGEGYTF TGCAGCGTTGAGAGGAGGGACGGGGAAGGCTACACCTTC
TRBJ2-3 - TRBV29-1 - CSVNSPDTQYF TGCAGCGTAAATTCCCCAGATACGCAGTATTTT
TRBJ2-7 few TRBV5-6 TRBD1 CASSTPNRGHEQYF TGTGCCAGCAGCACACCCAACAGGGGGCACGAGCAGTACTTC
TRBJ2-2 many TRBV5-4 TRBD1 CASISRTGPANTGELFF TGTGCCAGCATATCCAGGACAGGGCCCGCGAACACCGGGGAGCTGTTTTTT
TRBJ2-7 few TRBV10-3 - CAISEQGAGHEQYF TGTGCCATCAGTGAACAGGGCGCGGGGCACGAGCAGTACTTC
TRBJ2-1 - TRBV11-2 TRBD2 CASRFISGSSYNEQFF TGTGCCAGCAGGTTTATCAGCGGGAGCTCCTACAATGAGCAGTTCTTC
TRBJ2-4 many TRBV29-1 TRBD1 CSARDRRSTLAKNIQYF TGCAGCGCTCGGGACAGACGATCTACTTTAGCCAAAAACATTCAGTACTTC
TRBJ2-1 once TRBV4-2 - CASSQEGTGAFREQFF TGTGCCAGCAGCCAAGAAGGGACGGGAGCGTTTCGGGAGCAGTTCTTC
TRBJ2-5 - TRBV6-1 TRBD2 CASSPTAGGGETQYF TGTGCCAGCAGTCCTACAGCGGGAGGAGGGGAGACCCAGTACTTC
TRBJ1-1 - TRBV19 - CATSFSRNTEAFF TGTGCCACCTCATTTTCTCGGAACACTGAAGCTTTCTTT
TRBJ2-4 few TRBV20-1 - CSARDLNTPGNIQYF TGCAGTGCTAGAGATCTGAACACCCCGGGGAACATTCAGTACTTC
TRBJ2-3 - TRBV4-3 - CASSQDPWSTDTQYF TGCGCCAGCAGCCAAGACCCCTGGAGCACAGATACGCAGTATTTT
TRBJ1-6 - TRBV6-2/TRBV6-3 - CASSYSRWTLHF TGTGCCAGCAGTTACTCGCGGTGGACCCTCCACTTT
TRBJ2-1 - TRBV29-1 TRBD2 CSVPRAGASNEQFF TGCAGCGTTCCACGAGCGGGAGCCAGCAATGAGCAGTTCTTC
TRBJ2-3 - TRBV7-3 TRBD2 CASSQRAGGSGDTQYF TGTGCCAGCAGCCAACGGGCGGGAGGGAGTGGAGATACGCAGTATTTT
TRBJ1-2 few TRBV29-1 TRBD1 CSVYGTVGDYGYTF TGCAGCGTCTACGGGACAGTCGGGGACTATGGCTACACCTTC
TRBJ2-4 - TRBV20-1 - CSARVGVMAKNIQYF TGCAGTGCTAGAGTGGGCGTAATGGCCAAAAACATTCAGTACTTC
TRBJ2-1 many TRBV4-2 TRBD2 CASSQGLDQSEQFF TGTGCCAGCAGCCAGGGACTAGATCAGAGTGAGCAGTTCTTC
TRBJ2-6 few TRBV25-1 - CASSELSPRTSGANVLTF TGTGCCAGCAGTGAATTGTCGCCCAGGACGAGTGGGGCCAACGTCCTGACTTTC
TRBJ1-4 many TRBV11-2 - CASRDPWTVDEKLFF TGTGCCAGCAGAGACCCTTGGACAGTGGATGAAAAACTGTTTTTT
TRBJ1-2 few TRBV20-1 TRBD1 CSARADAGTGQSSYGYTF TGCAGTGCTAGGGCTGACGCCGGGACAGGGCAGAGTAGCTATGGCTACACCTTC
TRBJ2-7 - TRBV20-1 - CSARDWKAGQYF TGCAGTGCTAGAGATTGGAAGGCAGGACAGTACTTC
TRBJ1-2 few TRBV5-1 - CASSLDWGMDYGYTF TGCGCCAGCAGCTTGGATTGGGGGATGGACTATGGCTACACCTTC
TRBJ2-1 - TRBV7-2 TRBD2 CASSTGTSGNRLNEQFF TGTGCCAGCAGCACAGGGACTAGCGGCAATCGGCTCAATGAGCAGTTCTTC
TRBJ2-7 - TRBV12-3/TRBV12-4 - CASSLAIPRSYEQYF TGTGCCAGCAGTTTAGCGATCCCCAGATCCTACGAGCAGTACTTC